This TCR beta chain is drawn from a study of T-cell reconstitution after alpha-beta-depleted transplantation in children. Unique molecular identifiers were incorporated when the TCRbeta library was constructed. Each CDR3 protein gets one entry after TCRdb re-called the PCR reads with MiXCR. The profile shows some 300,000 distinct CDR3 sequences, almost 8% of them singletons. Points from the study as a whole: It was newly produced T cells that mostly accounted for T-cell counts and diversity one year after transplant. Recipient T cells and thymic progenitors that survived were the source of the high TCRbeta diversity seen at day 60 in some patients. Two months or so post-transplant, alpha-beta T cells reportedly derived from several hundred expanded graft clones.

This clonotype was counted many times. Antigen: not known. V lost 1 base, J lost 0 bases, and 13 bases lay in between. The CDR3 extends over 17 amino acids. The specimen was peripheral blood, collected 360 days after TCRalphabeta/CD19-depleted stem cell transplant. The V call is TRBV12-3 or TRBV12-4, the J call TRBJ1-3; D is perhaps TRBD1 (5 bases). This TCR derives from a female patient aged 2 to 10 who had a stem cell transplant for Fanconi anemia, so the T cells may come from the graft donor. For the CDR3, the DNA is TGTGCCAGCAGTTTAGATGGGGGAGGCTTCTCTGGAAACACCATATATTTT. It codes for CASSLDGGGFSGNTIYF.